The text below deals with one T cell receptor beta chain. The data stem from a study of blood T cell repertoires in COVID-19. Across the study: Sites in the United States, Italy and Spain provided acute and convalescent COVID-19 samples. The analysed material was cDNA or gDNA that came from T cells, B-cell-depleted T cells, or PBMCs.

This CDR3 spans 15 amino acids. Germline values: CDR1 SGHDN, CDR2 FVKESK. Trimming took off 3 bases at V and 7 bases at J, with 16 bases between the two ends. In the authors' workflow: Amplification from reference gene primers served as the basis for estimated nucleated cell counts. The assay was immunoSEQ multiplex PCR, and TCRdb's table has in-frame clones only and misses some. V and J calls and clone size are those listed in that table; D and trimming were worked out from the DNA. The repertoire holds almost 350,000 clones, with roughly nine tenths as singletons. Seattle researchers signed up patients amid active infection and tracked them longitudinally.

This TCR derives from a woman aged 55-69 years with COVID-19, enrolled during active disease. Sequencing input: peripheral blood. The chain joins TRBV14 to TRBJ2-4; tentatively, D is TRBD2 (6 bases). CDR3 residues: CASSQGGRGWNIQYF. As DNA, the CDR3 is TGTGCCAGCAGCCAGGGGGGTCGGGGTTGGAACATTCAGTACTTC.